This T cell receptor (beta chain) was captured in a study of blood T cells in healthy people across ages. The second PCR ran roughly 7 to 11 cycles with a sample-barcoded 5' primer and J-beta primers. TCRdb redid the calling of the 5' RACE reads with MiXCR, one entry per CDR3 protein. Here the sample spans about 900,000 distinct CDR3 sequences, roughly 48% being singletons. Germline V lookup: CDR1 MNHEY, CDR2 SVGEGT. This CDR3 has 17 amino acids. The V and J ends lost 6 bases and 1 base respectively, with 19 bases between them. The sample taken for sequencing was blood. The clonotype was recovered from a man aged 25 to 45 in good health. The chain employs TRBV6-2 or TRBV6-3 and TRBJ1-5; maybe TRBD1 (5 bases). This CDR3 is CASSPRSGGMSNQPQHF. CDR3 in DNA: TGTGCCAGCAGCCCGCGAAGCGGGGGGATGAGCAATCAGCCCCAGCATTTT.